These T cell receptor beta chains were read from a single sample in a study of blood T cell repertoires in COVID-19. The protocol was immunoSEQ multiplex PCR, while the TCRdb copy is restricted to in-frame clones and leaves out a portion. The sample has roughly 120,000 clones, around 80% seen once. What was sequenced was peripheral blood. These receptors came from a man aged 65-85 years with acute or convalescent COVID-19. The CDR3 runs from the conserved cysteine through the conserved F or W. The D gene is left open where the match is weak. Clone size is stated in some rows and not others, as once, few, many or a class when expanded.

CDR3 protein: CASRPDRSANTEAFF; CDR3 DNA: TGTGCCAGCAGGCCCGACAGGTCAGCTAACACTGAAGCTTTCTTT; V gene: TRBV2; clone size: -; D gene: -; J gene: TRBJ1-1
CDR3 protein: CASRRTGMDTEAFF; CDR3 DNA: TGTGCCAGTAGGAGAACAGGTATGGACACTGAAGCTTTCTTT; V gene: TRBV19; clone size: -; D gene: -; J gene: TRBJ1-1
CDR3 protein: CASSWAGGSTDTQYF; CDR3 DNA: TGCGCCAGCAGCTGGGCGGGAGGCAGCACAGATACGCAGTATTTT; V gene: TRBV5-1; clone size: -; D gene: TRBD2; J gene: TRBJ2-3
CDR3 protein: CASSYFLGPGGYGYTF; CDR3 DNA: TGTGCCAGCAGTTACTTCCTTGGGCCCGGGGGCTATGGCTACACCTTC; V gene: TRBV6-6; clone size: -; D gene: -; J gene: TRBJ1-2
CDR3 protein: CASSLEPQTFSYEQYF; CDR3 DNA: TGTGCCAGCAGCTTGGAACCACAGACGTTCTCCTACGAGCAGTACTTC; V gene: TRBV5-4; clone size: -; D gene: -; J gene: TRBJ2-7
CDR3 protein: CATSLTGGEQFF; CDR3 DNA: TGTGCCACCAGCCTGACAGGTGGTGAGCAGTTCTTC; V gene: TRBV15; clone size: -; D gene: -; J gene: TRBJ2-1
CDR3 protein: CASSLGGYLYNEQFF; CDR3 DNA: TGTGCCAGCAGTCTAGGGGGATACCTCTACAATGAGCAGTTCTTC; V gene: TRBV7-2; clone size: -; D gene: -; J gene: TRBJ2-1
CDR3 protein: CASSREQGAYNSPLHF; CDR3 DNA: TGTGCCAGCAGTCGAGAACAGGGGGCCTATAATTCACCCCTCCACTTT; V gene: TRBV6-6; clone size: -; D gene: TRBD1; J gene: TRBJ1-6
CDR3 protein: CASSPDTSGIHTGELFF; CDR3 DNA: TGTGCCAGCAGCCCCGATACTAGCGGGATACACACCGGGGAGCTGTTTTTT; V gene: TRBV3-1/TRBV3-2; clone size: -; D gene: TRBD2; J gene: TRBJ2-2
CDR3 protein: CASSGRGGAGYNEQFF; CDR3 DNA: TGTGCCAGCAGCGGCCGCGGCGGAGCAGGGTACAATGAGCAGTTCTTC; V gene: TRBV7-2; clone size: -; D gene: -; J gene: TRBJ2-1
CDR3 protein: CASSSLNTGELFF; CDR3 DNA: TGTGCCAGCAGCTCTTTGAACACCGGGGAGCTGTTTTTT; V gene: TRBV12-3/TRBV12-4; clone size: -; D gene: -; J gene: TRBJ2-2
CDR3 protein: CASSADRGNYGYTF; CDR3 DNA: TGTGCCAGCAGCGCTGACAGGGGGAACTATGGCTACACCTTC; V gene: TRBV5-6; clone size: -; D gene: TRBD1; J gene: TRBJ1-2
CDR3 protein: CASGSSGREGYEQYF; CDR3 DNA: TGTGCCAGCGGTTCTAGCGGGAGGGAGGGCTACGAGCAGTACTTC; V gene: TRBV2; clone size: -; D gene: TRBD2; J gene: TRBJ2-7
CDR3 protein: CASRLAGNTDTQYF; CDR3 DNA: TGTGCCAGTCGACTAGCGGGGAACACAGATACGCAGTATTTT; V gene: TRBV19; clone size: -; D gene: TRBD2; J gene: TRBJ2-3
CDR3 protein: CASGLFRTGANYGYTF; CDR3 DNA: TGTGCTAGTGGTTTGTTCCGGACAGGGGCTAACTATGGCTACACCTTC; V gene: TRBV12-5; clone size: -; D gene: TRBD1; J gene: TRBJ1-2
CDR3 protein: CSARDENRQFF; CDR3 DNA: TGCAGTGCTAGAGATGAGAATCGACAGTTCTTC; V gene: TRBV20-1; clone size: -; D gene: -; J gene: TRBJ2-1
CDR3 protein: CASSPGTSGSTDTQYF; CDR3 DNA: TGTGCCAGCAGTCCAGGGACTAGCGGGAGTACAGATACGCAGTATTTT; V gene: TRBV28; clone size: -; D gene: TRBD2; J gene: TRBJ2-3
CDR3 protein: CASNLIGTGSGKLFF; CDR3 DNA: TGTGCCAGCAACTTAATTGGGACAGGGAGTGGAAAACTGTTTTTT; V gene: TRBV6-5; clone size: -; D gene: TRBD1; J gene: TRBJ1-4
CDR3 protein: CASSFGQGNTIYF; CDR3 DNA: TGTGCCAGCAGCTTTGGGCAGGGAAACACCATATATTTT; V gene: TRBV7-2; clone size: -; D gene: -; J gene: TRBJ1-3
CDR3 protein: CASSLVSGGARETQYF; CDR3 DNA: TGCGCCAGCAGCTTGGTTAGCGGGGGGGCCCGAGAGACCCAGTACTTC; V gene: TRBV5-1; clone size: -; D gene: TRBD2; J gene: TRBJ2-5
CDR3 protein: CASSEWGQNYGYTF; CDR3 DNA: TGTGCCAGTAGTGAATGGGGACAGAACTATGGCTACACCTTC; V gene: TRBV19; clone size: -; D gene: TRBD1; J gene: TRBJ1-2
CDR3 protein: CASGLVQDGISTTDTQYF; CDR3 DNA: TGTGCTAGTGGTTTGGTCCAAGATGGCATCTCAACCACAGATACGCAGTATTTT; V gene: TRBV12-5; clone size: few; D gene: -; J gene: TRBJ2-3
CDR3 protein: CASSDSARAAYEQYF; CDR3 DNA: TGTGCCAGCAGCGACTCCGCCAGGGCTGCCTACGAGCAGTACTTC; V gene: TRBV7-9; clone size: -; D gene: -; J gene: TRBJ2-7
CDR3 protein: CASSIAWNTEAFF; CDR3 DNA: TGTGCCAGTAGTATAGCCTGGAACACTGAAGCTTTCTTT; V gene: TRBV19; clone size: few; D gene: -; J gene: TRBJ1-1
CDR3 protein: CASSEAFASGMVNEQFF; CDR3 DNA: TGTGCCAGCAGCGAAGCCTTTGCTAGCGGGATGGTTAATGAGCAGTTCTTC; V gene: TRBV7-3; clone size: -; D gene: TRBD2; J gene: TRBJ2-1
CDR3 protein: CASSRLAGEGTQYF; CDR3 DNA: TGCGCCAGCAGCCGACTAGCGGGAGAAGGTACGCAGTATTTT; V gene: TRBV4-1; clone size: -; D gene: TRBD2; J gene: TRBJ2-3
CDR3 protein: CASSLRGGPFGANVLTF; CDR3 DNA: TGTGCCAGCAGCTTACGGGGGGGCCCATTCGGGGCCAACGTCCTGACTTTC; V gene: TRBV7-9; clone size: -; D gene: TRBD2; J gene: TRBJ2-6
CDR3 protein: CASRRQGWANEKLFF; CDR3 DNA: TGTGCCAGCAGGAGACAGGGGTGGGCTAATGAAAAACTGTTTTTT; V gene: TRBV2; clone size: few; D gene: TRBD1; J gene: TRBJ1-4
CDR3 protein: CASSSPLATREQYF; CDR3 DNA: TGTGCCAGCAGTTCACCCTTAGCGACCCGGGAGCAGTACTTC; V gene: TRBV28; clone size: -; D gene: -; J gene: TRBJ2-7
CDR3 protein: CASSLGGQTGELFF; CDR3 DNA: TGTGCCAGCAGCTTAGGGGGACAGACCGGGGAGCTGTTTTTT; V gene: TRBV13; clone size: -; D gene: TRBD1; J gene: TRBJ2-2
CDR3 protein: CASSFVGGDSGNTIYF; CDR3 DNA: TGTGCCAGCAGTTTTGTAGGGGGGGACTCTGGAAACACCATATATTTT; V gene: TRBV27; clone size: once; D gene: -; J gene: TRBJ1-3
CDR3 protein: CSVAKRTNEKLFF; CDR3 DNA: TGCAGCGTCGCCAAGCGGACTAATGAAAAACTGTTTTTT; V gene: TRBV29-1; clone size: few; D gene: -; J gene: TRBJ1-4
CDR3 protein: CASSPQTSGDTGELFF; CDR3 DNA: TGTGCCAGCAGCCCCCAGACTAGCGGAGACACCGGGGAGCTGTTTTTT; V gene: TRBV9; clone size: -; D gene: TRBD2; J gene: TRBJ2-2
CDR3 protein: CASSPDRNEQFF; CDR3 DNA: TGTGCCAGCAGCCCGGACAGAAATGAGCAGTTCTTC; V gene: TRBV16; clone size: -; D gene: -; J gene: TRBJ2-1
CDR3 protein: CAISVRTTSTDTQYF; CDR3 DNA: TGTGCCATCAGTGTCAGGACTACCAGCACAGATACGCAGTATTTT; V gene: TRBV10-3; clone size: -; D gene: -; J gene: TRBJ2-3
CDR3 protein: CASSSDKNTEAFF; CDR3 DNA: TGTGCCAGCAGTTCAGACAAGAACACTGAAGCTTTCTTT; V gene: TRBV5-6; clone size: -; D gene: -; J gene: TRBJ1-1
CDR3 protein: CAWRHLGQTHASPLHF; CDR3 DNA: TGTGCCTGGAGGCACCTTGGACAGACTCATGCTTCACCCCTCCACTTT; V gene: TRBV30; clone size: -; D gene: -; J gene: TRBJ1-6
CDR3 protein: CASSGGQREQYF; CDR3 DNA: TGCGCCAGCAGCGGAGGACAGAGAGAGCAGTACTTC; V gene: TRBV4-1; clone size: -; D gene: -; J gene: TRBJ2-7
CDR3 protein: CASSGGSENEQFF; CDR3 DNA: TGTGCCAGCTCAGGAGGGTCGGAAAATGAGCAGTTCTTC; V gene: TRBV18; clone size: few; D gene: -; J gene: TRBJ2-1
CDR3 protein: CASSDGHSNQPQHF; CDR3 DNA: TGTGCCAGCAGCGACGGACACAGTAATCAGCCCCAGCATTTT; V gene: TRBV9; clone size: few; D gene: -; J gene: TRBJ1-5
CDR3 protein: CASRSTGNSPLHF; CDR3 DNA: TGTGCCAGCCGATCCACGGGGAATTCACCCCTCCACTTT; V gene: TRBV27; clone size: -; D gene: -; J gene: TRBJ1-6
CDR3 protein: CASSSRQEHSYEQYF; CDR3 DNA: TGTGCCAGCAGCTCCCGACAGGAGCACTCCTACGAGCAGTACTTC; V gene: TRBV5-4; clone size: -; D gene: -; J gene: TRBJ2-7
CDR3 protein: CARPKRDRAREETQYF; CDR3 DNA: TGTGCCAGACCCAAACGGGACAGGGCAAGAGAAGAGACCCAGTACTTC; V gene: TRBV5-3; clone size: -; D gene: TRBD1; J gene: TRBJ2-5
CDR3 protein: CASSLASGSRNTIYF; CDR3 DNA: TGCGCCAGCAGCTTAGCTTCGGGTTCTCGAAACACCATATATTTT; V gene: TRBV5-1; clone size: -; D gene: -; J gene: TRBJ1-3
CDR3 protein: CTSSQEGLGDTQYF; CDR3 DNA: TGCACCAGCAGCCAAGAAGGCCTAGGAGATACGCAGTATTTT; V gene: TRBV1; clone size: -; D gene: -; J gene: TRBJ2-3
CDR3 protein: CASSIGRGGDLTEAFF; CDR3 DNA: TGTGCCAGTAGTATAGGCCGGGGAGGGGACTTGACTGAAGCTTTCTTT; V gene: TRBV19; clone size: -; D gene: -; J gene: TRBJ1-1
CDR3 protein: CASSQETVSGANVLTF; CDR3 DNA: TGCGCCAGCAGCCAAGAAACTGTGTCTGGGGCCAACGTCCTGACTTTC; V gene: TRBV4-3; clone size: -; D gene: -; J gene: TRBJ2-6
CDR3 protein: CASSYAPGQINSPLHF; CDR3 DNA: TGTGCCAGCAGTTACGCCCCGGGACAGATAAATTCACCCCTCCACTTT; V gene: TRBV6-5; clone size: few; D gene: TRBD1; J gene: TRBJ1-6